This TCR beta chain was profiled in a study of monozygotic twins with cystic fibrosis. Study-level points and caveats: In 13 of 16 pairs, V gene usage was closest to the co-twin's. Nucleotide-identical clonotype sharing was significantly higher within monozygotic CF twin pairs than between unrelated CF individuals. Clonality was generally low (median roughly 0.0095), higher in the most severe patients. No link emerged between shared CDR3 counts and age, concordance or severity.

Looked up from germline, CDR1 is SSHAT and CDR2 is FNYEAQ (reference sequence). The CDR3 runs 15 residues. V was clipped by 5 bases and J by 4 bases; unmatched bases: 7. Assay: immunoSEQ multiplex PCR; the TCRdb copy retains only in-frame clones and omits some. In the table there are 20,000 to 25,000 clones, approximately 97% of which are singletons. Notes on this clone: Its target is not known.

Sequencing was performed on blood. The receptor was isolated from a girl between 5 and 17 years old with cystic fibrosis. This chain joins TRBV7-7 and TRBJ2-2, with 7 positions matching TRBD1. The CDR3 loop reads CASSPSTGTTGELFF. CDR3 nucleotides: TGTGCCAGCAGCCCCTCGACAGGGACCACCGGGGAGCTGTTTTTT.